Following are 5 T cell receptor beta chains from one sample sequenced in a study of cytomegalovirus exposure and HLA in healthy donors. Researchers ran the PCR with 60 Vbeta and 13 Jbeta primers. Assay used: immunoSEQ multiplex PCR; TCRdb lists only in-frame clones, some missing. The sample includes around 170,000 clones, 76% of them seen just once. Sequenced input: PBMCs. The receptors come from a man aged 18 to 29 in good health and CMV-seronegative.

The chain employs TRBV30 and TRBJ1-1; 9 bases agree with TRBD1. V trimming: 1 base; J trimming: 7 bases; junction bases outside the gene matches: 7. The CDR3 totals 14 residues. From germline, CDR1 is GTSNPN and CDR2 SVGIG (reference sequence). CDR3 bases: TGTGCCTGGAGTGCGGGGACAGGGAGGGGTGAAGCTTTCTTT. Its protein is CAWSAGTGRGEAFF.

This clone was counted once. In the same sample, other DNA sequences code for this CDR3. CDR3 coding DNA: TGTGCCAGCAGTTACGGGACAGCGGGAGAGACCCAGTACTTC. Protein product: CASSYGTAGETQYF. V usage is TRBV6-6 and J usage is TRBJ2-5; D is perhaps TRBD1 (7 bases). Trimming left V 2 bases short and J 4 bases short, with 11 bases between. Germline V gene data show CDR1 as MNHNY and CDR2 as SVGAGI (reference sequence). The CDR3 spans 14 residues.

On this clone itself: Sequence at one end of the junction differs from germline and may be a read error. The rearrangement joins TRBV13 to TRBJ1-2; D remains ambiguous. This CDR3 is 13 amino acids long. Germline lookup yields CDR1 PRHDT and CDR2 FYEKMQ (reference sequence). For the CDR3, the DNA is TGTGCCAGCAGCATGACGGGATCTAGTAGGTGCGCCTTC. This gives the protein CASSMTGSSRCAF.

The V call is TRBV2, the J call TRBJ2-5; unclear D gene. This CDR3 spans 13 amino acids. The germline V gene has CDR1 SNHLY and CDR2 FYNNEI. The V end was cut by 7 bases, the J end by 7 bases, with 16 bases between. The chain's CDR3 is CASTSIKASTQYF. The CDR3 coding sequence is TGTGCCAGCACCTCCATTAAAGCGTCGACCCAGTACTTC.

This clone was counted between two and nine times. The V call is TRBV6-1, the J call TRBJ2-7, with TRBD2 as a possible D gene (6 bases). The ends were cut back, 6 bases at V and 4 bases at J, with 19 bases in the middle. The CDR3 extends over 15 amino acids. The germline CDR1 and CDR2 sequences are MNHNS and SASEGT. The CDR3 protein is CASRALAVGGYEQYF. The CDR3 DNA reads TGTGCCAGCAGAGCCCTAGCTGTGGGGGGTTACGAGCAGTACTTC.